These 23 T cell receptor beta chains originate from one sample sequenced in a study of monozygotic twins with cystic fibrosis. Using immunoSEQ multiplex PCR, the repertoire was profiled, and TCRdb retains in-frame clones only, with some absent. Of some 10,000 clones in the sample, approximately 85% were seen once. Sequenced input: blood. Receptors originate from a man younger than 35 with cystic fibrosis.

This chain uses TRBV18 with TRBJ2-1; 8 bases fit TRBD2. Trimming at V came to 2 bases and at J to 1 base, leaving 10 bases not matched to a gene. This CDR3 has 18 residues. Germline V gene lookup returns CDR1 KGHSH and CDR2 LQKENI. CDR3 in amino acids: CASSPAVRRGVSYNEQFF. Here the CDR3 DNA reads TGTGCCAGCTCACCAGCGGTACGGCGGGGGGTTTCCTACAATGAGCAGTTCTTC.

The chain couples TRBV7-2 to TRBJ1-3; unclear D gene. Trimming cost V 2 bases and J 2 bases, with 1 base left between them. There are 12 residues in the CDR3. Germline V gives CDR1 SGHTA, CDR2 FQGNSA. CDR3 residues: CASSLTGNTIYF. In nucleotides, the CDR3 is TGTGCCAGCAGCTTAACTGGAAACACCATATATTTT. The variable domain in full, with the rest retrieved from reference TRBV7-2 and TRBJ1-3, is GAGVSQSPSNKVTEKGKDVELRCDPISGHTALYWYRQSLGQGLEFLIYFQGNSAPDKSGLPSDRFSAERTGGSVSTLTIQRTQQEDSAVYLCASSLTGNTIYFGEGSWLTVV.

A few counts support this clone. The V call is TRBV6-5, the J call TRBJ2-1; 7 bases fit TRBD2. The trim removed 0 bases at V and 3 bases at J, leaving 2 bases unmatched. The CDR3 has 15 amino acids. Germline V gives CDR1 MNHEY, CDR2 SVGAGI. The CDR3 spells CASSYSSSGYNEQFF. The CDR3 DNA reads TGTGCCAGCAGTTACTCCTCTAGCGGCTACAATGAGCAGTTCTTC.

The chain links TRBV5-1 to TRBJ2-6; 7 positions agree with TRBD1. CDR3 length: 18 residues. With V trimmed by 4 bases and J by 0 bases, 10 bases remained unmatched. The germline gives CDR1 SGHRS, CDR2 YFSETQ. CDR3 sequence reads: CASSTRQGSLSGANVLTF. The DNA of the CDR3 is TGCGCCAGCAGCACAAGACAGGGCTCCCTCTCTGGGGCCAACGTCCTGACTTTC.

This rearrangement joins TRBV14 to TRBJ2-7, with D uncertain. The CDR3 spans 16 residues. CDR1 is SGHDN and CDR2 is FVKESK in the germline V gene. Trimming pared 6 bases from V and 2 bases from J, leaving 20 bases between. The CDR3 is CASSRAPGPGTYEQYF. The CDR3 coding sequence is TGTGCCAGCAGTCGAGCACCCGGGCCTGGGACCTACGAGCAGTACTTC.

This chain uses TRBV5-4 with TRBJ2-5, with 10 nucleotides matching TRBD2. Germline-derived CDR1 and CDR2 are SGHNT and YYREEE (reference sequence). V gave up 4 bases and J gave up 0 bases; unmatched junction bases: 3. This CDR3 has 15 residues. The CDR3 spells CASSPGTSDQETQYF. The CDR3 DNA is TGTGCCAGCAGCCCGGGGACTAGCGACCAAGAGACCCAGTACTTC.

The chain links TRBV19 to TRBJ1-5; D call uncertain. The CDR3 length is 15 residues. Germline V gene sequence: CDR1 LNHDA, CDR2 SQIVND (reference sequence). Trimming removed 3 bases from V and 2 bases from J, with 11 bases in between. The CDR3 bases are TGTGCCAGTAGTATGGGTGTTTCGGGCAATCAGCCCCAGCATTTT. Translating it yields CASSMGVSGNQPQHF.

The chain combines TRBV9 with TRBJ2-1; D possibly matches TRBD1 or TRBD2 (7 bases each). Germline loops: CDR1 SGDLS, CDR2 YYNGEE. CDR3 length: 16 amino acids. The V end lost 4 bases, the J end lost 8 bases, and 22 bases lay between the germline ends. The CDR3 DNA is TGTGCCAGCAGCATTTTGGGGGAGGGGGCTTTGGATGAGCAGTTCTTC. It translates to CASSILGEGALDEQFF.

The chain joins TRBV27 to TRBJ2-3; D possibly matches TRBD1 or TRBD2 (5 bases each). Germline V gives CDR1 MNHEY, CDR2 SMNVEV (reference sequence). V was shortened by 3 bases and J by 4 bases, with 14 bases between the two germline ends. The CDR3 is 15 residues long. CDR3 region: CASSLGPILSDTQYF. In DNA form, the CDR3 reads TGTGCCAGCAGTTTGGGACCAATCCTGTCAGATACGCAGTATTTT.

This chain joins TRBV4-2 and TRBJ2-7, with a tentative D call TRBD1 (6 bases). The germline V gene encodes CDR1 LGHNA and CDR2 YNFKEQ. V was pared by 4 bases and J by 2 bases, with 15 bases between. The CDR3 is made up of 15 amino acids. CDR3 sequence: CASSPLSQGPYEQYF. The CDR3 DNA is TGTGCCAGCAGCCCCCTGTCACAGGGACCCTACGAGCAGTACTTC.

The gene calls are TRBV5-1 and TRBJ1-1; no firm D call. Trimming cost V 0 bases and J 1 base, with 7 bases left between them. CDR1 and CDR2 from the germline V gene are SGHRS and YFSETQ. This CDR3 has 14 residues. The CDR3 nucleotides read TGCGCCAGCAGCTTGGGACCCAGGAACACTGAAGCTTTCTTT. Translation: CASSLGPRNTEAFF.

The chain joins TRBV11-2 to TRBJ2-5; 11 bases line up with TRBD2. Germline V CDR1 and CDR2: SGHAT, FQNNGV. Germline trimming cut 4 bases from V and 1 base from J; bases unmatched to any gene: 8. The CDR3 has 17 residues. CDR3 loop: CASSSMGSGGGQETQYF. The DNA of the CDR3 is TGTGCCAGCAGCTCAATGGGTAGCGGGGGGGGCCAAGAGACCCAGTACTTC.

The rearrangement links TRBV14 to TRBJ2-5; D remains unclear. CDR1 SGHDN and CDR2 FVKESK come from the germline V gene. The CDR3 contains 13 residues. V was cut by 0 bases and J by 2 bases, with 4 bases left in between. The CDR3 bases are TGTGCCAGCAGCCAAGAGTGGCAAGAGACCCAGTACTTC. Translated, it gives CASSQEWQETQYF.

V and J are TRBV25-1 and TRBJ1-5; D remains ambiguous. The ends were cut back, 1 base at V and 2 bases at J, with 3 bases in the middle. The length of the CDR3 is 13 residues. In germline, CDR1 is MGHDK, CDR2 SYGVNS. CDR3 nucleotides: TGTGCCAGCAGTGAATTTGGCAATCAGCCCCAGCATTTT. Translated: CASSEFGNQPQHF.

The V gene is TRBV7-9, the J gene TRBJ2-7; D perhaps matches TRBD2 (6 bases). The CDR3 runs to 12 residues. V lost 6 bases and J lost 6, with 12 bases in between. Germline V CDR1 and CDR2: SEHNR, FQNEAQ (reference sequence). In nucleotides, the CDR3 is TGTGCCAGCAGTCGGTCTAGCGTCGAGCAGTACTTC. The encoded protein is CASSRSSVEQYF.

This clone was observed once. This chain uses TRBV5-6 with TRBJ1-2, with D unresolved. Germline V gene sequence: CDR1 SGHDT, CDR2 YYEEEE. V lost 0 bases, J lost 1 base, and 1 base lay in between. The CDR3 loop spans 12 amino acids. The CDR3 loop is CASSLDNYGYTF. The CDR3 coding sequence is TGTGCCAGCAGCTTGGATAACTATGGCTACACCTTC.

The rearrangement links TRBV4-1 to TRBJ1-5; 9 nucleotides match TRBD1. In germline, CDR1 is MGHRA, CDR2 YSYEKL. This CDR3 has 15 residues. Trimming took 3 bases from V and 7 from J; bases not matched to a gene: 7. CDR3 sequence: CASSHGGQGQQPQHF. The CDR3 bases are TGCGCCAGCAGCCATGGGGGACAGGGTCAACAGCCCCAGCATTTT.

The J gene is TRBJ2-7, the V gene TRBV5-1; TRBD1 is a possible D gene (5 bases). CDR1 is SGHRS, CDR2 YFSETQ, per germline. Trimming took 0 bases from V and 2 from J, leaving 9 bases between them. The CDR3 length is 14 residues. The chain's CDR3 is CASSLAARAYEQYF. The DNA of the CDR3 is TGCGCCAGCAGCTTGGCCGCCAGGGCCTACGAGCAGTACTTC. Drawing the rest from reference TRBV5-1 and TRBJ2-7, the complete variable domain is KAGVTQTPRYLIKTRGQQVTLSCSPISGHRSVSWYQQTPGQGLQFLFEYFSETQRNKGNFPGRFSGRQFSNSRSEMNVSTLELGDSALYLCASSLAARAYEQYFGPGTRLTVT.

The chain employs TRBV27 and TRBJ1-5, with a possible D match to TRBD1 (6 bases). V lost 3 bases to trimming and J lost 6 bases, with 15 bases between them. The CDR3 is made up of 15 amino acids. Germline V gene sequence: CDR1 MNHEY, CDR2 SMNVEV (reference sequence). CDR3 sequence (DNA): TGTGCCAGCAGTTTTAGGGCAGGGGTGGTTCAGCCCCAGCATTTT. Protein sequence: CASSFRAGVVQPQHF.

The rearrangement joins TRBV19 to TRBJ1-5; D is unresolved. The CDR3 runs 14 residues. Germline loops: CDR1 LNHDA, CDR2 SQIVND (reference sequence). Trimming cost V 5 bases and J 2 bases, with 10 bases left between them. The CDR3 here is CASSLGMGNQPQHF. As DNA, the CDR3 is TGTGCCAGTAGTCTTGGGATGGGCAATCAGCCCCAGCATTTT.

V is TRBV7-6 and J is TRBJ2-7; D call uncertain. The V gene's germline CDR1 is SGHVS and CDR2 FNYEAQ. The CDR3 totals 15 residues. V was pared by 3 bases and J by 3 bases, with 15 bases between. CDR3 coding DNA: TGTGCCAGCAGCTTGGGGTCCCATCCCTTCTACGAGCAGTACTTC. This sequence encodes CASSLGSHPFYEQYF.

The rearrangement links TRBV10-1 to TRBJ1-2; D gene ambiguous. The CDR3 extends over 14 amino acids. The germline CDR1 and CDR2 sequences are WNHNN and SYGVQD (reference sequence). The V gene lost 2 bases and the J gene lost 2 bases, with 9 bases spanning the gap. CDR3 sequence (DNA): TGCGCCAGCAGTGAGAGGCGGGGAAACTATGGCTACACCTTC. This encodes CASSERRGNYGYTF.

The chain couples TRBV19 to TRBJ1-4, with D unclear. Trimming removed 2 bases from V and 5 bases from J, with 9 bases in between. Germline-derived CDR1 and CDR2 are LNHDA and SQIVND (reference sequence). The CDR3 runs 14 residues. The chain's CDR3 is CASSIQYGNEKLFF. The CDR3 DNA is TGTGCCAGTAGTATACAGTACGGGAATGAAAAACTGTTTTTT.